This TCR beta chain comes out of a study of T cell changes during pregnancy in multiple sclerosis. Some clones are missing from TCRdb's copy, which holds only in-frame ones; the method was immunoSEQ multiplex PCR. Of 65,000 to 85,000 clones listed, around 90% were seen once; the top ten hold 0.25% to 0.3%. The CDR3 runs to 15 residues. Germline V gene lookup returns CDR1 MNHEY and CDR2 SVGAGI. The trim removed 11 bases at V and 1 base at J, leaving 11 bases unmatched. The V call is TRBV6-5, the J call TRBJ1-3, with 7 bases aligning to TRBD1. The input for sequencing was CD4+ T cells from peripheral blood mononuclear cells, taken after pregnancy. This clonotype was sampled from a female donor with multiple sclerosis, enrolled in a pregnancy study. Here the CDR3 DNA reads TGTGCCGCCCGCCCGGGACAGCTTTCTGGAAACACCATATATTTT. Translating gives CAARPGQLSGNTIYF.